The sequence of this TCR beta chain was determined in a study of blood T cell repertoires in COVID-19. Across the whole study: Acute and convalescent COVID-19 specimens originated in the United States, Italy and Spain. Nucleic acid was either cDNA or gDNA, and it came from T cells, B-cell-depleted T cells, or PBMCs.

The CDR3 covers 17 residues. The germline CDR1 and CDR2 sequences are LNHDA and SQIVND (reference sequence). Trimming at V came to 0 bases and at J to 5 bases, leaving 12 bases not matched to a gene. Source study methods: Estimates of nucleated cell counts were drawn from the amplification of reference gene primers. Clones were read by immunoSEQ multiplex PCR, and TCRdb kept only the in-frame ones, dropping some. Clonal size and the V and J genes are those of that table, whereas D and trimming came from the DNA. The profile covers a few hundred thousand clones, with approximately 85% appearing a single time and more than 2% taken by the ten largest.

This TCR was sampled from a woman between 65 and 79 years old with COVID-19, enrolled during active disease. The chain links TRBV19 to TRBJ2-5, with 7 bases identical to TRBD2. Source material: peripheral blood. The CDR3 spells CASSIDRGGSVGETQYF. The CDR3 region has the DNA TGTGCCAGTAGTATAGATCGGGGCGGGAGTGTCGGGGAGACCCAGTACTTC.